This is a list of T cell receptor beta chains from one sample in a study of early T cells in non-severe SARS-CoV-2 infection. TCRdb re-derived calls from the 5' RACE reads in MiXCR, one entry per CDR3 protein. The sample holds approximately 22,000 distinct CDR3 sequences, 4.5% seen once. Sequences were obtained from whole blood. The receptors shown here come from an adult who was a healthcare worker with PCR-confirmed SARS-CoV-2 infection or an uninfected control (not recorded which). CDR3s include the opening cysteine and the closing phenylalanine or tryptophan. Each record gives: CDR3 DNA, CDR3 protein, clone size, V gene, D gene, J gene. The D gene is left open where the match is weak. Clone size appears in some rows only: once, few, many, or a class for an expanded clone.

CDR3nt: TGTGCCAGCGGAGTAGAACACCTCACAGATACGCAGTATTTT
CDR3aa: CASGVEHLTDTQYF
abundance: many
v_gene: TRBV6-1
d_gene: .
j_gene: TRBJ2-3

CDR3nt: TGCAGTGCCGTTCGACAGGGAGCCACAGATACGCAGTATTTT
CDR3aa: CSAVRQGATDTQYF
abundance: many
v_gene: TRBV20-1
d_gene: TRBD1
j_gene: TRBJ2-3

CDR3nt: TGTGCCAGCACCAACATAAACACTTACAATGAGCAGTTCTTC
CDR3aa: CASTNINTYNEQFF
abundance: .
v_gene: TRBV12-3/TRBV12-4
d_gene: .
j_gene: TRBJ2-1

CDR3nt: TGTGCCAGCTCACCAACTAGCGGGAGTGTCGAGCAGTTCTTC
CDR3aa: CASSPTSGSVEQFF
abundance: .
v_gene: TRBV18
d_gene: TRBD2
j_gene: TRBJ2-1

CDR3nt: TGTGCCAGCAGTTACTCGAGTCGCCACGACGGCTACACCTTC
CDR3aa: CASSYSSRHDGYTF
abundance: many
v_gene: TRBV6-2/TRBV6-3
d_gene: .
j_gene: TRBJ1-2

CDR3nt: TGCGCCAGCAGCCAAGATATAAGCGGGGGCTACAATGAGCAGTTCTTC
CDR3aa: CASSQDISGGYNEQFF
abundance: many
v_gene: TRBV4-1
d_gene: TRBD2
j_gene: TRBJ2-1

CDR3nt: TGTGCCACCAGCGGGGGGTTAGGGGGCCGCTCCTACAATGAGCAGTTCTTC
CDR3aa: CATSGGLGGRSYNEQFF
abundance: many
v_gene: TRBV15
d_gene: .
j_gene: TRBJ2-1

CDR3nt: TGTGCCAGCCGACGGGTGAGCTCCACCTACGAGCAGTACTTC
CDR3aa: CASRRVSSTYEQYF
abundance: many
v_gene: TRBV27
d_gene: .
j_gene: TRBJ2-7

CDR3nt: TGCGCCAGCAGCTTGGCCGCAGCTAGCGGGAGGAGTGAGCAGTTCTTC
CDR3aa: CASSLAAASGRSEQFF
abundance: many
v_gene: TRBV5-1
d_gene: TRBD2
j_gene: TRBJ2-1

CDR3nt: TGTGCCAGCAGCTTAAATGGACTAGCGGGAGTGGGGGAGCTGTTTTTT
CDR3aa: CASSLNGLAGVGELFF
abundance: many
v_gene: TRBV7-9
d_gene: TRBD2
j_gene: TRBJ2-2

CDR3nt: TGTGCCAGTAGTATAGATCTCGGCCGGGCGATCTACGAGCAGTACTTC
CDR3aa: CASSIDLGRAIYEQYF
abundance: many
v_gene: TRBV19
d_gene: .
j_gene: TRBJ2-7

CDR3nt: TGTGCCACCAGTGATTCTAGGGCAGGTATTAGGGCCAAAAACATTCAGTACTTC
CDR3aa: CATSDSRAGIRAKNIQYF
abundance: few
v_gene: TRBV24-1
d_gene: .
j_gene: TRBJ2-4

CDR3nt: TGTGCCAGCAGCGACAGGGTATCCAAAAACATTCAGTACTTC
CDR3aa: CASSDRVSKNIQYF
abundance: many
v_gene: TRBV28
d_gene: TRBD1
j_gene: TRBJ2-4

CDR3nt: TGTGCCAGCAGCCCCCCTCGGCTAGCGGGAGTCGGGAAAAGACGCCATGAGCAGTTCTTC
CDR3aa: CASSPPRLAGVGKRRHEQFF
abundance: .
v_gene: TRBV7-9
d_gene: TRBD2
j_gene: TRBJ2-1

CDR3nt: TGTGCCAGCAGTTACGGGCAGTTTCACCCCCAGCATTTT
CDR3aa: CASSYGQFHPQHF
abundance: many
v_gene: TRBV6-2/TRBV6-3
d_gene: .
j_gene: TRBJ1-5

CDR3nt: TGTGCCAGCAGTTACGATCCAGCGGGAGGGCCCAGAGGATACAATGAGCAGTTCTTC
CDR3aa: CASSYDPAGGPRGYNEQFF
abundance: many
v_gene: TRBV6-5
d_gene: TRBD2
j_gene: TRBJ2-1

CDR3nt: TGTGCCAGCAGCCAGCGGACAGCTAATGAAAAACTGTTTTTT
CDR3aa: CASSQRTANEKLFF
abundance: many
v_gene: TRBV3-1
d_gene: .
j_gene: TRBJ1-4

CDR3nt: TGTGCCAGCAGCTTAAGGGCTAGCGTTCAAGAGACCCAGTACTTC
CDR3aa: CASSLRASVQETQYF
abundance: few
v_gene: TRBV7-2
d_gene: .
j_gene: TRBJ2-5

CDR3nt: TGTGCCAGCAGTGTCGGGGAGGGCCACTCCTACGAGCAGTACTTC
CDR3aa: CASSVGEGHSYEQYF
abundance: many
v_gene: TRBV25-1
d_gene: TRBD2
j_gene: TRBJ2-7

CDR3nt: TGTGCCAGCTCACCAGAATTACGGGAGCAGTACTTC
CDR3aa: CASSPELREQYF
abundance: .
v_gene: TRBV18
d_gene: .
j_gene: TRBJ2-7

CDR3nt: TGTGCCAGCAGCTTAGGCGATGGCTACACCTTC
CDR3aa: CASSLGDGYTF
abundance: many
v_gene: TRBV7-9
d_gene: .
j_gene: TRBJ1-2

CDR3nt: TGTGCCAGCAGCTTAGGCCAATTGACAGGGCCGAACACTGAAGCTTTCTTT
CDR3aa: CASSLGQLTGPNTEAFF
abundance: many
v_gene: TRBV7-2
d_gene: TRBD1
j_gene: TRBJ1-1